The rows below give T cell receptor beta chains drawn from one sample of a study of molecular identifiers for immune sequencing clone quantification. TCRdb reprocessed the PCR reads via MiXCR and lists one record per CDR3 protein. The table records some 680,000 distinct CDR3 sequences, around 25% of them present only once. The sample comprised naive CD8+ T cells from blood, with Jurkat cell RNA spiked in. Receptors originate from a human donor in good health. Some libraries in this study had Jurkat cell RNA spiked in. Each CDR3 is given with its conserved first and last residue. The D gene is left open where the match is weak. Clone size appears in some rows only: once, few, many, or a class for an expanded clone.

J gene,D gene,V gene,clone size,CDR3 protein,CDR3 DNA
TRBJ2-5,.,TRBV4-1,few,CASSQVGAFQETQYF,TGCGCCAGCAGCCAAGTTGGTGCGTTCCAAGAGACCCAGTACTTC
TRBJ1-3,.,TRBV6-5,.,CASRDTQSSGNIIYF,TGTGCCAGCAGAGATACCCAGAGCTCTGGAAACATCATATATTTT
TRBJ2-7,TRBD2,TRBV6-5,once,CASSLTGLAGNEQYF,TGTGCCAGCAGCCTGACGGGACTAGCGGGAAACGAGCAGTACTTC
TRBJ1-1,.,TRBV7-9,.,CASSRTAGNTEAFF,TGTGCCAGCAGCCGGACGGCTGGGAACACTGAAGCTTTCTTT
TRBJ1-1,.,TRBV19,.,CASHHLTPEAFF,TGTGCCAGCCACCACTTGACCCCTGAAGCTTTCTTT
TRBJ1-2,.,TRBV13,few,CASSLLGQNYGYTF,TGTGCCAGCAGCTTATTAGGACAGAACTATGGCTACACCTTC
TRBJ2-1,.,TRBV4-1,.,CASSQELEQFF,TGCGCCAGCAGCCAAGAGTTGGAGCAGTTCTTC
TRBJ2-3,.,TRBV20-1,few,CSARDQFTDTQYF,TGCAGTGCTAGAGATCAATTCACAGATACGCAGTATTTT
TRBJ2-3,TRBD2,TRBV6-5,many,CASSPRGVYQDTQYF,TGTGCCAGCAGCCCCCGGGGGGTATATCAAGATACGCAGTATTTT
TRBJ2-1,.,TRBV30,many,CAWSNNEQFF,TGTGCCTGGAGTAACAATGAGCAGTTCTTC
TRBJ2-5,.,TRBV4-1,many,CASSQGQEETQYF,TGCGCCAGCAGCCAAGGACAGGAGGAGACCCAGTACTTC
TRBJ2-1,.,TRBV7-9,.,CASSPQSHNEQFF,TGTGCCAGCAGCCCTCAGTCTCACAATGAGCAGTTCTTC
TRBJ1-3,.,TRBV12-3/TRBV12-4,many,CASSAQYRDTIYF,TGTGCCAGCAGTGCCCAATACAGGGACACCATATATTTT
TRBJ2-2,.,TRBV3-1,many,CASSQEALAPGELFF,TGTGCCAGCAGCCAAGAGGCACTAGCCCCCGGGGAGCTGTTTTTT
TRBJ2-3,TRBD2,TRBV6-1,many,CASSEDLTSGTDTQYF,TGTGCCAGCAGTGAAGATTTGACTAGCGGCACAGATACGCAGTATTTT
TRBJ1-1,.,TRBV27,.,CASSFNSAGPEAFF,TGTGCCAGCAGTTTTAATTCGGCGGGCCCTGAAGCTTTCTTT
TRBJ2-7,TRBD1,TRBV7-9,few,CASSSGDRVDEQYF,TGTGCCAGCAGCTCAGGTGACAGGGTGGACGAGCAGTACTTC
TRBJ2-1,.,TRBV30,many,CAWSVGSSSYNEQFF,TGTGCCTGGAGTGTAGGAAGTAGCTCCTACAATGAGCAGTTCTTC
TRBJ2-7,.,TRBV28,many,CASSTHDLPSYEQYF,TGTGCCAGCAGTACGCACGACTTACCCTCCTACGAGCAGTACTTC
TRBJ1-5,.,TRBV19,few,CASLVTPSNQPQHF,TGTGCCAGTTTGGTTACCCCTAGCAATCAGCCCCAGCATTTT
TRBJ2-5,.,TRBV27,.,CASSLLGGRYQATQYF,TGTGCCAGCAGTTTACTGGGGGGCCGATACCAAGCGACCCAGTACTTC
TRBJ2-7,TRBD1,TRBV20-1,.,CSARVEGGDEQYF,TGCAGTGCTAGAGTGGAAGGGGGCGACGAGCAGTACTTC
TRBJ1-1,.,TRBV5-1,many,CASSLRASWDTEAFF,TGCGCCAGCAGCTTAAGGGCGTCTTGGGACACTGAAGCTTTCTTT
TRBJ2-7,TRBD1,TRBV7-2,many,CASSSGTGGAWEQYF,TGTGCCAGCAGCTCCGGGACAGGGGGCGCGTGGGAGCAGTACTTC
TRBJ2-3,TRBD2,TRBV7-9,.,CASSLVAGGLTGTQYF,TGTGCCAGCAGCTTAGTTGCGGGGGGGCTCACAGGTACGCAGTATTTT
TRBJ2-3,.,TRBV21-1,many,CASSKVVGRRTQYF,TGTGCCAGCAGCAAAGTAGTGGGGCGTCGTACGCAGTATTTT
TRBJ2-7,TRBD2,TRBV27,.,CASSLKGLAHYEQYF,TGTGCCAGCAGTTTAAAAGGACTAGCACACTACGAGCAGTACTTC
TRBJ1-2,.,TRBV7-9,.,CASSPSTPFGYTF,TGTGCCAGCAGCCCATCCACGCCCTTTGGCTACACCTTC
TRBJ2-3,TRBD2,TRBV7-9,many,CASSFSGTSTDTQYF,TGTGCCAGCAGCTTTAGCGGGACGAGCACAGATACGCAGTATTTT
TRBJ2-7,TRBD2,TRBV4-3,few,CASSQDSLAGGRYEQYF,TGCGCCAGCAGCCAAGATTCACTAGCGGGAGGACGGTACGAGCAGTACTTC
TRBJ2-1,.,TRBV21-1,few,CASSRTSGTQNEQFF,TGTGCCAGCAGCAGGACTAGCGGGACGCAAAATGAGCAGTTCTTC
TRBJ1-2,.,TRBV20-1,many,CSAREGQDGYGYTF,TGCAGTGCTAGGGAAGGTCAGGATGGCTATGGCTACACCTTC
TRBJ2-3,TRBD2,TRBV7-9,many,CASSTGLAGALRTDTQYF,TGTGCCAGCAGCACGGGACTAGCGGGAGCCCTGCGCACAGATACGCAGTATTTT
TRBJ1-1,TRBD1,TRBV4-3,.,CASSQASRDRFTEAFF,TGCGCCAGCAGCCAAGCCTCTAGGGACAGATTCACTGAAGCTTTCTTT
TRBJ1-1,.,TRBV13,.,CASSMPGDTEAFF,TGTGCCAGCAGCATGCCAGGGGACACTGAAGCTTTCTTT
TRBJ2-7,.,TRBV20-1,.,CSAPTGLPKEQYF,TGCAGTGCTCCAACGGGACTCCCTAAAGAGCAGTACTTC
TRBJ2-5,.,TRBV7-9,many,CASSPPSGTQYF,TGTGCCAGCAGCCCCCCCTCCGGAACCCAGTACTTC
TRBJ1-1,TRBD1,TRBV12-3/TRBV12-4,many,CASSPGQGWAFF,TGTGCCAGCAGCCCAGGACAGGGTTGGGCTTTCTTT
TRBJ1-1,.,TRBV4-3,few,CASSQDSARSEGAFF,TGCGCCAGCAGCCAAGATTCTGCGCGGAGCGAAGGGGCTTTCTTT